This is a list of T cell receptor beta chains from one sample in a study of T cells in Graves' hyperthyroidism and ophthalmopathy. TCRdb recomputed calls from the multiplex PCR reads with MiXCR, one row per CDR3 protein. The repertoire holds about 380,000 distinct CDR3 sequences, with approximately 15% as singletons. Sequenced material: blood. These receptors were collected from an older woman with Graves' hyperthyroidism. CDR3s include the opening cysteine and the closing phenylalanine or tryptophan. The D gene is left open where the match is weak. Expanded clones are given a class, and other clones once, few, many or no size at all.

many | TRBJ2-7 | TRBV5-1 | TRBD2 | TGCGCCAGCGCCTCCGGGACTAGCTCCTACGAGCAGTACTTC | CASASGTSSYEQYF
many | TRBJ2-7 | TRBV11-2 | - | TGTGCCAGCAGCTTAGATTCAGGGACCTCCGAGCAGTACTTC | CASSLDSGTSEQYF
- | TRBJ2-7 | TRBV19 | TRBD1 | TGTGCCAGTAGTATGGGGACAGGGGGACCCGCCTACGAGCAGTACTTC | CASSMGTGGPAYEQYF
many | TRBJ2-5 | TRBV6-1 | TRBD2 | TGTGCCAGCAGCTTCAGACTAGCGGGAAAAGAGACCCAGTACTTC | CASSFRLAGKETQYF
few | TRBJ1-1 | TRBV29-1 | - | TGCAGCGTGTTTCCCGGGTCTTTTTCAATGAACACTGAAGCTTTCTTT | CSVFPGSFSMNTEAFF
- | TRBJ2-2 | TRBV20-1 | TRBD1 | TGCAGTGCTTACGGGCACCAGGGGGCCACCGGGGAGCTGTTTTTT | CSAYGHQGATGELFF
- | TRBJ2-7 | TRBV11-3 | - | TGTGCCAGCAGCTTAGTTCCGGGGGCCGGCGAGCAGTACTTC | CASSLVPGAGEQYF
few | TRBJ1-1 | TRBV7-9 | TRBD1 | TGTGCCAGCAGCTTAGCGCTGGACAGGGGCGCTGAAGCTTTCTTT | CASSLALDRGAEAFF
many | TRBJ2-7 | TRBV30 | - | TGTGCCTGGAGCCGTGGGGCAGCGTCCTACGAGCAGTACTTC | CAWSRGAASYEQYF
many | TRBJ2-3 | TRBV29-1 | TRBD2 | TGCAGCGTTGAAGATCCCATACTAGCGGGGTTCACAGATACGCAGTATTTT | CSVEDPILAGFTDTQYF
few | TRBJ2-5 | TRBV14 | - | TGTGCCAGCAGCCAAGATCCCTACGCCCGGGACATCCAAGAGACCCAGTACTTC | CASSQDPYARDIQETQYF
once | TRBJ2-5 | TRBV5-1 | TRBD2 | TGTGCCAGCACCGAGGGAGGGAAATCGGAGACCCAGTACTTC | CASTEGGKSETQYF
many | TRBJ1-5 | TRBV3-1 | - | TGTGCCAGCAGCCCTTACGGGGGTCAGCCCCAGCATTTT | CASSPYGGQPQHF
many | TRBJ2-2 | TRBV27 | TRBD2 | TGTGCCAGCAGTTTACCAGGACTAGCGAAGAACACCGGGGAGCTGTTTTTT | CASSLPGLAKNTGELFF
many | TRBJ2-5 | TRBV3-1 | - | TGTGCCAGCAGCCACAGGGACCAGACCCAGTACTTC | CASSHRDQTQYF
many | TRBJ1-5 | TRBV6-1 | - | TGTGCCAGCAGTGAAGTTGGAGGGTCAAGACAGCCCCAGCATTTT | CASSEVGGSRQPQHF
- | TRBJ2-2 | TRBV10-1 | TRBD1 | TGCGCCAGCAGTCCACAGGGGGCGTCCCCCACCGGGGAGCTGTTTTTT | CASSPQGASPTGELFF
many | TRBJ1-3 | TRBV6-5 | - | TGTGCCAGCAGTTACTCCAGGGATGCCTCCATGGGGAACACCATATATTTT | CASSYSRDASMGNTIYF
many | TRBJ2-7 | TRBV2 | TRBD2 | TGTGCCAGCGTGGCGGGAGAGTTCTACGAGCAGTACTTC | CASVAGEFYEQYF
many | TRBJ2-5 | TRBV29-1 | - | TGCAGCGTTGAAAAAAGGGGGACCGGGGAGGAGACCCAGTACTTC | CSVEKRGTGEETQYF